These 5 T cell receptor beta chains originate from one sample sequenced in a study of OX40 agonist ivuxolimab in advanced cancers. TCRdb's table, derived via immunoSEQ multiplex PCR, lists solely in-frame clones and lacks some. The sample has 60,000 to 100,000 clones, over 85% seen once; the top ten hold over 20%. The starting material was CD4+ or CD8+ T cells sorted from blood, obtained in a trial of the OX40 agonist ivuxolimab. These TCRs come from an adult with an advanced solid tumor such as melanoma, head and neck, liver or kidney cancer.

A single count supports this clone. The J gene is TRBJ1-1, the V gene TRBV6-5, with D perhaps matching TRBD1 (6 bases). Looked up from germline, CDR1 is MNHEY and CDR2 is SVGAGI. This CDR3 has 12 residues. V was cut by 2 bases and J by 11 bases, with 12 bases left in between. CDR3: CASSYLGQEAFF. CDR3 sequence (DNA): TGTGCCAGCAGTTACCTGGGACAAGAGGCTTTCTTT.

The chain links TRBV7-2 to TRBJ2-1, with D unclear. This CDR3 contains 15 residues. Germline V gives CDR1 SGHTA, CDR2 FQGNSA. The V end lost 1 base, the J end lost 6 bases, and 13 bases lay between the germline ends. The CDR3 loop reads CASSLGRTLPNEQFF. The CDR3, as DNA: TGTGCCAGCAGCTTAGGCAGGACCCTTCCCAATGAGCAGTTCTTC.

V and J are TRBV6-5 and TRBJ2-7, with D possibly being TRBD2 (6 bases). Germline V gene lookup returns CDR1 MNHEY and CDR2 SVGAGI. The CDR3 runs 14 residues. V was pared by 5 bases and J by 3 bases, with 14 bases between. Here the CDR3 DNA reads TGTGCCAGCAGTCCTCTTGGGGGGAGCTACGAGCAGTACTTC. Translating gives CASSPLGGSYEQYF.

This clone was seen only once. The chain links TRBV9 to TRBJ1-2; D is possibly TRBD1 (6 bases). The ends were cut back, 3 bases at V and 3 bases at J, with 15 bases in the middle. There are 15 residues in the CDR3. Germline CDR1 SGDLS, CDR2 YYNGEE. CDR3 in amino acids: CASSDRQASYYGYTF. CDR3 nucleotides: TGTGCCAGCAGCGACCGACAGGCCTCCTACTATGGCTACACCTTC.

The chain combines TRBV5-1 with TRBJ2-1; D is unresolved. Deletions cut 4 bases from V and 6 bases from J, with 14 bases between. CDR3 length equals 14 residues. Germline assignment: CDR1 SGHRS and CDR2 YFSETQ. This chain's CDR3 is CASSLWTPGNEQFF. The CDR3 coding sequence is TGCGCCAGCAGCCTGTGGACCCCCGGCAATGAGCAGTTCTTC. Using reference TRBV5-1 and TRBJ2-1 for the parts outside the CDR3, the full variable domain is KAGVTQTPRYLIKTRGQQVTLSCSPISGHRSVSWYQQTPGQGLQFLFEYFSETQRNKGNFPGRFSGRQFSNSRSEMNVSTLELGDSALYLCASSLWTPGNEQFFGPGTRLTVL.